This T cell receptor beta chain originates from a study of cytomegalovirus exposure and HLA in healthy donors. Study-level points and caveats: A few V segments could not be told apart, such as TRBV6-2 and TRBV6-3, and were left out. TCR beta chains associated with HLA were, in a later analysis, more clonally expanded than equally common others.

60 Vbeta and 13 Jbeta primers were used in PCR. Sequencing was performed with immunoSEQ multiplex PCR; in TCRdb, only in-frame clones are kept and a portion is missing. Listed are fewer than 85,000 clones; roughly 5% falls within the top ten. It was healthy bone marrow donors who served as donors. Details on this clone: Its antigen is undetermined.

The J segment lost 2 bases and the V segment lost 3 bases, leaving 5 bases of the junction unmatched. Germline lookup yields CDR1 MDHEN and CDR2 SYDVKM. The CDR3 spans 15 residues. The sequenced sample was PBMCs. The V gene is TRBV28, the J gene TRBJ2-3; 7 bases map to TRBD2. This sequence originates from a woman between 35 and 50 years old in good health and CMV-seropositive. CDR3 loop: CASSLPSGHTDTQYF. The CDR3 nucleotides are TGTGCCAGCAGTTTGCCTAGCGGTCACACAGATACGCAGTATTTT.